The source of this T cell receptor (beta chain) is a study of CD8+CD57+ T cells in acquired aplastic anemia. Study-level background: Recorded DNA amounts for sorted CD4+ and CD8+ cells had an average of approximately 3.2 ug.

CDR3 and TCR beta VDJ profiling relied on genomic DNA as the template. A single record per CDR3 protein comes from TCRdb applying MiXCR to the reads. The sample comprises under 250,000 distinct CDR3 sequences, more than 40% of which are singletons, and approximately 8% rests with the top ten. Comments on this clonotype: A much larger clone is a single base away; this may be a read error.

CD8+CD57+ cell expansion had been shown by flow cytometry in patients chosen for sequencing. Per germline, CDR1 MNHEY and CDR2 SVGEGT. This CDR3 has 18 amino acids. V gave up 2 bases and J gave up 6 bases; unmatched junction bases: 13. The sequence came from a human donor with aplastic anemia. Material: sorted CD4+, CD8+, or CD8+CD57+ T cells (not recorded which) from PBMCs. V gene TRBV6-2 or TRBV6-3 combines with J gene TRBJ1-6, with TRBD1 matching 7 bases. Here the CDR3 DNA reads TGTGCCAGCAGTTACCTAAGACAGGGCTCCACCTTTAATTCACCCCTCCACTTT. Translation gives CASSYLRQGSTFNSPLHF.